This entry features one TCR beta chain sequence. Its antigen is not identified. Researchers ran the PCR with 60 Vbeta and 13 Jbeta primers. Assay used: immunoSEQ multiplex PCR; TCRdb lists only in-frame clones, some missing. Here the sample spans 150,000 or so clones, around 84% being singletons. These data originate in a study of cytomegalovirus exposure and HLA in healthy donors. Study observations and caveats: Researchers catalogued approximately 170 TCR beta chains as cytomegalovirus-associated. The dataset shows that most TCR sequences were rare, while some public TCRs occurred in many donors.

The sequenced sample was PBMCs. The clonotype originates from a woman aged 40 to 49 in good health and CMV-seropositive.

The CDR3 protein is CSVRGSGIYEQYF. CDR3 nucleotide sequence: TGCAGCGTTAGGGGGAGCGGGATTTACGAGCAGTACTTC. The chain couples TRBV29-1 to TRBJ2-7; a weak D match, TRBD2 (7 bases). The V end was cut by 5 bases, the J end by 4 bases, with 15 bases between. The CDR3 has 13 residues. CDR1 and CDR2 (germline): SQVTM, ANQGSEA.